The present entry profiles one TCR beta chain with its context. The data were taken from a study of beta chain features in type 1 diabetes. Sequencing targeted expressed TCRB transcripts, as all isolated RNA had been reverse transcribed. Generated by immunoSEQ multiplex PCR, the TCRdb table keeps only in-frame clones and is missing some. The sample comprises fewer than 900,000 clones, about a sixth of which are singletons, and around 0.02% rests with the top ten. The V gene end was trimmed by 0 bases and the J gene end by 14 bases; junction bases not matched to a gene: 14. The CDR3 has 16 residues. CDR1 is ENHRY and CDR2 is SYGVKD in the germline V gene.

This sequence originates from a young woman in good health. The genes are TRBV10-3 and TRBJ2-1, with 9 nucleotides matching TRBD1. The sequencing sample was made of naive CD4+ T cells from blood. The CDR3 is CAISESGTGQVRGEFF. CDR3 coding DNA: TGTGCCATCAGTGAGTCTGGGACAGGGCAGGTCCGGGGGGAGTTCTTC.